This T cell receptor (beta chain) was captured by sequencing in a study of blood T cell repertoires in COVID-19. Turning to the study itself: Some COVID-19 samples were acute and others convalescent; all came from the United States, Italy and Spain.

Participant-given clinical history determined each cohort assignment. Contact with a PCR-confirmed or clinician-diagnosed COVID-19 case occurred within 2 weeks of entry. CDR3 length: 15 amino acids. In the original processing: Amplification from reference gene primers served as the basis for estimated nucleated cell counts. TCRdb's table, derived via immunoSEQ multiplex PCR, lists solely in-frame clones and lacks some. Clone size and the V and J calls come from that table; the DNA yielded D and trimming. The sample comprises 200,000 to 250,000 clones, 90% of which are singletons, and over 12% rests with the top ten.

The receptor was isolated from a man aged 25-45 years who had been exposed to COVID-19. The specimen was PBMCs or T cells enriched from blood (not recorded which). The chain joins TRBV21-1 to TRBJ1-4. TRBV21-1 is reported as a pseudogene. The CDR3, as DNA: TGTGCCAGCACCTCGCGGGGGCCCGCTAATGAAAAACTGTTTTTT. This codes for CASTSRGPANEKLFF.